This T cell receptor (beta chain) was captured by sequencing in a study of T-cell memory formation after mild COVID-19. TCRdb called the 5' RACE reads again in MiXCR, with one record for every CDR3 protein. The sample lists roughly 510,000 distinct CDR3 sequences, 17% occurring once. Germline values: CDR1 MNHEY, CDR2 SVGAGI. The CDR3 loop spans 13 amino acids. V lost 2 bases and J lost 5, with 9 bases in between. This rearrangement joins TRBV6-5 to TRBJ2-5; tentatively, D is TRBD1 (5 bases). The sequenced sample consisted of PBMCs or a T cell subset sorted from them (not recorded which). The source is an adult woman who had mild COVID-19 (a few samples of this study predate the infection). Cell type and time point are not known. Here the CDR3 reads CASSYLPGETQYF. The CDR3 DNA follows: TGTGCCAGCAGTTACCTCCCAGGGGAGACCCAGTACTTC.